Reported below is one T cell receptor beta chain. These data belong to a study of blood T cell repertoires in COVID-19. The method was immunoSEQ multiplex PCR; TCRdb's version includes in-frame clones alone and lacks a portion of them. The profile shows 210,000 or so clones, around 80% of them singletons. CDR3 length: 14 amino acids. V lost 2 bases and J 4 bases, leaving 11 bases between the germline ends. Germline V lookup: CDR1 MNHEY, CDR2 SVGEGT. This TCR was sampled from a woman of 80 years or more with active or convalescent COVID-19. The chain couples TRBV6-2 or TRBV6-3 to TRBJ1-2; D unresolved. The sequencing input was peripheral blood. CDR3 residues: CASSYGSGAYGYTF. The DNA for the CDR3 is TGTGCCAGCAGTTACGGGTCCGGAGCCTATGGCTACACCTTC.